Sequencing of this TCR beta chain was carried out in a study of T cell repertoires in cytomegalovirus infection. Broader study findings: The response measured ex vivo was dominated by TCR beta clonotypes (HLA-C-restricted and CMV-specific).

Germline V lookup: CDR1 MDHEN, CDR2 SYDVKM. The CDR3 runs 14 residues. With 3 bases clipped from V and 8 bases from J, the junction kept 7 bases outside the gene matches. TCRdb independently ran MiXCR on the reads; one entry per CDR3 protein. The sample lists over 250,000 distinct CDR3 sequences, about 25% occurring once. About this clonotype: Its antigen is undetermined.

The rearrangement uses TRBV28 and TRBJ1-2, with 9 bases that match TRBD1. The specimen sequenced was PBMCs. The receptor was isolated from a human donor in good health (CMV status not recorded). Some clones in this sample may be carry-over from other donors' samples. This CDR3 reads CASSFYRGRRGYTF. In nucleotides, the CDR3 is TGTGCCAGCAGTTTCTACAGGGGGCGCCGGGGCTACACCTTC.